The 24 T cell receptor beta chains presented below share a single source sample, sequenced in a study of shared clonotypes between healthy human individuals (TCRdb year 2020). The method behind the library was the immunoSEQ multiplex PCR assay. The table comes from immuneACCESS by way of TCRdb, which keeps in-frame sequences with V and J called. Part of the clones is missing from these tables; in studies checked, under half for an unresolved V gene and the rest for unknown reasons. The sample table records roughly 1.5 million clones; around 98% of these occur just once. Roughly 0.45% of the sample goes to the ten largest clones. Sample: naive CD4+ T cells sorted from blood. Explained via the paper, the cell subset or site label denotes: CD45RA+ positively selected. The receptors stem from a man aged 25 to 40 in good health.

The genes are TRBV6-5 and TRBJ1-2; 7 nucleotides match TRBD1. Germline CDR1 is MNHEY and CDR2 is SVGAGI. After removal of 5 bases from V and 8 bases from J, the junction contained 11 bases not matched to a gene. CDR3 size: 14 residues. CDR3 in amino acids: CASSRSYRGEGYTF. The DNA for the CDR3 is TGTGCCAGCAGTCGATCCTACAGGGGAGAGGGCTACACCTTC.

The V and J genes are TRBV7-9 and TRBJ2-2; 14 nucleotides agree with TRBD2. The CDR3 loop spans 17 amino acids. Germline V lookup: CDR1 SEHNR, CDR2 FQNEAQ (reference sequence). V lost 5 bases to trimming and J lost 6 bases; unmatched junction nucleotides: 8. The CDR3 DNA follows: TGTGCCAGCAGCGTCAAGACTAGCGGGAGGGTCGCCGGGGAGCTGTTTTTT. Amino acids: CASSVKTSGRVAGELFF.

The chain carries TRBV5-8 and TRBJ2-7, with 11 bases lining up with TRBD2. CDR3 length equals 15 residues. After removal of 2 bases from V and 5 bases from J, the junction contained 6 bases not matched to a gene. Germline loops: CDR1 SGHTS, CDR2 YDEGEE. The CDR3 sequence: CASSFSGRAGNEQYF. CDR3 coding DNA: TGTGCCAGCAGCTTTAGCGGGAGGGCCGGGAACGAGCAGTACTTC. The variable domain in full, completed from reference TRBV5-8 and TRBJ2-7, reads EAGVTQSPTHLIKTRGQQATLRCSPISGHTSVYWYQQALGLGLQFLLWYDEGEERNRGNFPPRFSGRQFPNYSSELNVNALELEDSALYLCASSFSGRAGNEQYFGPGTRLTVT.

The chain couples TRBV5-1 to TRBJ2-3; 11 bases align to TRBD2. Germline V CDR1 and CDR2: SGHRS, YFSETQ. CDR3 length: 16 amino acids. J gave up 5 bases and V 0 bases, and 5 bases lay outside the gene matches. The DNA of the CDR3 is TGCGCCAGCAGCTTGGTCCCTAGCGGGAGGAAAGATACGCAGTATTTT. Amino acids: CASSLVPSGRKDTQYF.

The V and J genes are TRBV9 and TRBJ2-7; 7 bases are a match to TRBD1. Unmatched junction bases numbered 8, after V lost 4 bases and J lost 4 bases. Germline assignment: CDR1 SGDLS and CDR2 YYNGEE. The length of the CDR3 is 14 residues. The CDR3 here is CASSSAPRGYEQYF. CDR3 DNA: TGTGCCAGCAGCTCCGCCCCCAGGGGGTACGAGCAGTACTTC.

The gene calls are TRBV9 and TRBJ2-7; D tentatively fits TRBD1 or TRBD2 (6 bases each). V was shortened by 3 bases and J by 0 bases, with 16 bases between the two germline ends. CDR1 is SGDLS, CDR2 YYNGEE, per germline. The CDR3 is 16 residues long. CDR3 DNA sequence: TGTGCCAGCAGCGCGCGGAGGGACACGAGCTCCTACGAGCAGTACTTC. Its protein is CASSARRDTSSYEQYF.

V usage is TRBV5-1 and J usage is TRBJ2-5; the D call may be TRBD1 or TRBD2 (5 bases each). This CDR3 spans 16 amino acids. V lost 1 base and J 3 bases, leaving 16 bases between the germline ends. Germline CDR1 reads SGHRS; CDR2 reads YFSETQ. The CDR3 loop is CASSLLSGAGKETQYF. The CDR3 DNA is TGCGCCAGCAGCTTGTTATCCGGGGCAGGGAAAGAGACCCAGTACTTC. The full variable domain, rest sourced from reference TRBV5-1 and TRBJ2-5, is KAGVTQTPRYLIKTRGQQVTLSCSPISGHRSVSWYQQTPGQGLQFLFEYFSETQRNKGNFPGRFSGRQFSNSRSEMNVSTLELGDSALYLCASSLLSGAGKETQYFGPGTRLLVL.

To note about this clone: Other nucleotide sequences from this sample produce the same CDR3. V is TRBV28 and J is TRBJ2-7; the match to TRBD2 covers 7 bases. In germline, CDR1 is MDHEN, CDR2 SYDVKM. The J segment lost 5 bases and the V segment lost 6 bases, leaving 4 bases of the junction unmatched. The length of the CDR3 is 12 residues. In nucleotides, the CDR3 is TGTGCCAGCAGCCCGGGAGGCGACGAGCAGTACTTC. Translated, it gives CASSPGGDEQYF.

The rearrangement links TRBV5-5 to TRBJ2-2; D possibly corresponds to TRBD2 (5 bases). Germline CDR1 SGHKS, CDR2 YYEKEE (reference sequence). Trimming pared 4 bases from V and 0 bases from J, leaving 13 bases between. The CDR3 covers 16 residues. In DNA, the CDR3 is TGTGCCAGCAGCCGAAGGAGGACGGCGAACACCGGGGAGCTGTTTTTT. Encoded protein: CASSRRRTANTGELFF.

This chain links TRBV7-9 with TRBJ2-4; TRBD1 might be the D (6 bases). This CDR3 contains 14 residues. V shed 7 bases and J shed 8 bases, with 18 bases lying between them. Germline V gives CDR1 SEHNR, CDR2 FQNEAQ (reference sequence). DNA of the CDR3: TGTGCCAGCACCCTCACAGGGACGGTCCACATTCAGTACTTC. Translating it yields CASTLTGTVHIQYF.

This clone appeared once. This chain joins TRBV11-2 and TRBJ1-5; no reliable D call. Germline V gene sequence: CDR1 SGHAT, CDR2 FQNNGV. V lost 3 bases and J lost 3, with 24 bases in between. This CDR3 contains 19 residues. The chain's CDR3 is CASSFSPTSKGMANQPQHF. CDR3 sequence (DNA): TGTGCCAGCAGCTTCTCTCCGACCTCAAAGGGAATGGCCAATCAGCCCCAGCATTTT. Supplemented by reference TRBV11-2 and TRBJ1-5, the full variable domain reads EAGVAQSPRYKIIEKRQSVAFWCNPISGHATLYWYQQILGQGPKLLIQFQNNGVVDDSQLPKDRFSAERLKGVDSTLKIQPAKLEDSAVYLCASSFSPTSKGMANQPQHFGDGTRLSIL.

This chain connects TRBV5-1 to TRBJ2-1; the match to TRBD2 covers 15 bases. CDR1 is SGHRS, CDR2 YFSETQ, per germline. Unmatched junction bases numbered 17, after V lost 7 bases and J lost 3 bases. This CDR3 contains 20 residues. In nucleotides, the CDR3 is TGCGCCAGCGACGCTGCTCCGGGACTAGCGGGAGGTTTGAGCTACAATGAGCAGTTCTTC. It translates to CASDAAPGLAGGLSYNEQFF.

The chain joins TRBV7-9 to TRBJ2-7; TRBD2 aligns across 9 bases. The germline V gene encodes CDR1 SEHNR and CDR2 FQNEAQ (reference sequence). The ends lost 5 bases at V and 6 bases at J; junction bases unmatched: 8. This CDR3 is built from 14 residues. This chain's CDR3 is CASSRIAGVLEQYF. CDR3 in DNA: TGTGCCAGCAGCCGAATAGCGGGAGTGCTCGAGCAGTACTTC.

The chain recombines TRBV19 with TRBJ1-5; D may be TRBD1 (5 bases). The CDR3 runs 14 residues. V lost 5 bases and J 1 base, leaving 9 bases between the germline ends. Germline lookup yields CDR1 LNHDA and CDR2 SQIVND (reference sequence). The CDR3 region has the DNA TGTGCCAGTAGTCGTGGGACCAGCAATCAGCCCCAGCATTTT. Residues: CASSRGTSNQPQHF.

The chain uses TRBV7-9 and TRBJ2-3; D not resolved. This CDR3 has 18 residues. The germline V gene encodes CDR1 SEHNR and CDR2 FQNEAQ (reference sequence). Between the trimmed V and J ends, which lost 1 base and 0 bases, there was a span of 17 bases. CDR3 DNA: TGTGCCAGCAGCTTAGTGGCGATGACTTATTCTAGCACAGATACGCAGTATTTT. Translation: CASSLVAMTYSSTDTQYF.

To note about this clone: The sample carries other DNA sequences with the same CDR3. V is TRBV29-1 and J is TRBJ2-3, with TRBD2 as a possible D gene (6 bases). CDR1 and CDR2 from the germline V gene are SQVTM and ANQGSEA. V was cut by 3 bases and J by 3 bases, with 13 bases left in between. The CDR3 runs to 14 residues. CDR3 sequence (DNA): TGCAGCGTTGAGGGGGGAAAGGGGACAGATACGCAGTATTTT. It is translated as CSVEGGKGTDTQYF.

The chain employs TRBV7-9 and TRBJ1-5; 7 nucleotides agree with TRBD1. V lost 2 bases and J lost 0; bases outside the gene matches: 7. This CDR3 has 17 amino acids. Germline CDR1 reads SEHNR; CDR2 reads FQNEAQ (reference sequence). The CDR3 region has the DNA TGTGCCAGCAGCTTATCCACAGGGGTCCCTAGCAATCAGCCCCAGCATTTT. Encoded protein: CASSLSTGVPSNQPQHF.

This chain connects TRBV4-3 to TRBJ1-4; the D is unclear. Germline lookup yields CDR1 LGHNA and CDR2 YSLEER. The CDR3 has 17 residues. The germline V and J ends were trimmed by 0 bases and 0 bases, with 11 bases remaining between them. The DNA for the CDR3 is TGCGCCAGCAGCCAAGACCCACCAGGAGCAACTAATGAAAAACTGTTTTTT. This sequence encodes CASSQDPPGATNEKLFF.

In the case of this clone: This same CDR3 is encoded by further DNA sequences in the sample. This rearrangement joins TRBV5-1 to TRBJ2-5; TRBD2 is a possible D gene (6 bases). V was shortened by 1 base and J by 2 bases, with 9 bases between the two germline ends. This CDR3 region has 14 residues. Per the germline V gene, CDR1 is SGHRS and CDR2 is YFSETQ. The CDR3 loop is CASSLSRGQETQYF. In DNA, the CDR3 is TGCGCCAGCAGCTTGAGTCGGGGGCAAGAGACCCAGTACTTC.

V is TRBV5-4 and J is TRBJ2-7, with TRBD1 as a possible D gene (6 bases). There are 14 residues in the CDR3. Trimming shortened V by 4 bases and J by 2 bases, and 13 bases separated the two germline ends. CDR1 and CDR2 (germline): SGHNT, YYREEE (reference sequence). CDR3 protein: CASSKGQGTYEQYF. The CDR3 DNA follows: TGTGCCAGCAGCAAGGGTCAGGGGACCTACGAGCAGTACTTC.

This chain links TRBV19 with TRBJ2-5; D not certain. V lost 1 base to trimming and J lost 5 bases, with 8 bases between them. Germline V gene data show CDR1 as LNHDA and CDR2 as SQIVND (reference sequence). The CDR3 runs to 13 residues. The CDR3, as DNA: TGTGCCAGTAGTATAGGAGGTGTGGAGACCCAGTACTTC. This sequence encodes CASSIGGVETQYF.

The chain carries TRBV5-6 and TRBJ2-7; maybe TRBD2 (7 bases). The V end was cut by 2 bases, the J end by 4 bases, with 16 bases between. Per germline, CDR1 SGHDT and CDR2 YYEEEE. The CDR3 is made up of 15 amino acids. The CDR3 coding sequence is TGTGCCAGCAGCTTTTCCCACGGGGGGCTATACGAGCAGTACTTC. Residues: CASSFSHGGLYEQYF. The variable domain in full, with the rest retrieved from reference TRBV5-6 and TRBJ2-7, is DAGVTQSPTHLIKTRGQQVTLRCSPKSGHDTVSWYQQALGQGPQFIFQYYEEEERQRGNFPDRFSGHQFPNYSSELNVNALLLGDSALYLCASSFSHGGLYEQYFGPGTRLTVT.

V gene TRBV5-1 combines with J gene TRBJ2-7; D is unresolved. The V gene's germline CDR1 is SGHRS and CDR2 YFSETQ. There are 14 residues in the CDR3. Trimming removed 2 bases from V and 3 bases from J, with 12 bases in between. This CDR3 is CASSLIKDGYEQYF. The CDR3 DNA sequence: TGCGCCAGCAGCTTAATCAAGGACGGCTACGAGCAGTACTTC.

J is TRBJ2-2 and V is TRBV28; the D is unclear. This CDR3 region has 13 residues. Trimming cost V 2 bases and J 6 bases, with 7 bases left between them. Germline V gives CDR1 MDHEN, CDR2 SYDVKM. The CDR3 nucleotides read TGTGCCAGCAGTTTACCAGGACCCGGGGAGCTGTTTTTT. As protein: CASSLPGPGELFF. Variable domain in full (rest from reference TRBV28 and TRBJ2-2): DVKVTQSSRYLVKRTGEKVFLECVQDMDHENMFWYRQDPGLGLRLIYFSYDVKMKEKGDIPEGYSVSREKKERFSLILESASTNQTSMYLCASSLPGPGELFFGEGSRLTVL.